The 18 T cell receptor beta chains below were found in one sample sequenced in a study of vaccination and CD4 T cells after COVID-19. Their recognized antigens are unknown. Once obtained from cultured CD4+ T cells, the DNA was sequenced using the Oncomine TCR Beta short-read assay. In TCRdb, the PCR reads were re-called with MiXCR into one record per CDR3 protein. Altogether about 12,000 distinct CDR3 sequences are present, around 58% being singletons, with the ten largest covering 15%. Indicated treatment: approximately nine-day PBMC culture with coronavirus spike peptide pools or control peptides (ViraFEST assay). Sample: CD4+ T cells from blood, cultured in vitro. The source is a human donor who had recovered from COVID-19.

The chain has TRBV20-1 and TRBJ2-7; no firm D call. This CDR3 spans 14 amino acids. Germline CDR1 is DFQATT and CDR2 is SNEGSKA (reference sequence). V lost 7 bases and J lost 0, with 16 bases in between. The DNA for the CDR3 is TGCAGTGTCAATAACCCTTTAAGCTCCTACGAGCAGTACTTC. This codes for CSVNNPLSSYEQYF.

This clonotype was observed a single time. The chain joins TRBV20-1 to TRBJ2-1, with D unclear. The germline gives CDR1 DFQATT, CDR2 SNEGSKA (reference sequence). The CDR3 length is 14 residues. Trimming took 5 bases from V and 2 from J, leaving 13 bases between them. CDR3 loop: CSAPGPDPYNEQFF. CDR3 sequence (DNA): TGCAGTGCTCCCGGTCCGGACCCCTACAATGAGCAGTTCTTC.

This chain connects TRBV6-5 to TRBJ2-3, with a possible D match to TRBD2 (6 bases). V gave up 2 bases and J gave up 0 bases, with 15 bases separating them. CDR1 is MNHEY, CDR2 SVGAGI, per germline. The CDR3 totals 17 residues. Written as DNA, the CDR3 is TGTGCCAGCAGTTACACTTTTAGCGGATCTAGCACAGATACGCAGTATTTT. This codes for CASSYTFSGSSTDTQYF.

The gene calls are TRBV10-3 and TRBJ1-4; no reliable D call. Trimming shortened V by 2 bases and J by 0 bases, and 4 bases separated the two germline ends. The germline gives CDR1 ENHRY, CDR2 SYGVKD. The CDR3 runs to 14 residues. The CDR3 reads CAISEDTTNEKLFF. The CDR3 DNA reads TGTGCCATCAGTGAGGACACAACTAATGAAAAACTGTTTTTT.

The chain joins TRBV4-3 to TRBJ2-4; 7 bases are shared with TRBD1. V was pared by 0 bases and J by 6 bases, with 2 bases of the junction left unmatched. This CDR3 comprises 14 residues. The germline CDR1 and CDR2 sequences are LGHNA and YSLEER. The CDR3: CASSQDPGGNIQYF. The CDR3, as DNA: TGCGCCAGCAGCCAAGATCCAGGGGGAAACATTCAGTACTTC.

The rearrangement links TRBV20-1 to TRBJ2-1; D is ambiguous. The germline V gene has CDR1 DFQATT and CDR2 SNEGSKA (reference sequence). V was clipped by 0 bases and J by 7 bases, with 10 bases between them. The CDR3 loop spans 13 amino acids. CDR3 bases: TGCAGTGCTAGAGAGGTTAGCTTGAATGAGCAGTTCTTC. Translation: CSAREVSLNEQFF.

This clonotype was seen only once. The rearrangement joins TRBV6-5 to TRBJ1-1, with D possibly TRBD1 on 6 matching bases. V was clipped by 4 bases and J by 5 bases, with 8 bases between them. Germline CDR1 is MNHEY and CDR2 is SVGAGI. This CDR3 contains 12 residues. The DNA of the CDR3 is TGTGCCAGCAGTTTTAGGGGGACTGAAGCTTTCTTT. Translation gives CASSFRGTEAFF.

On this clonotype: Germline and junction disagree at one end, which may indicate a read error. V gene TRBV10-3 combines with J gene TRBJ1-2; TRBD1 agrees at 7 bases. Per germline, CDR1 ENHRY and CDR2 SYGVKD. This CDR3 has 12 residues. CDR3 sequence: CAITETGNGYTF. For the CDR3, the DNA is TGTGCCATCACTGAGACAGGGAATGGCTACACCTTC.

CDR3 in amino acids: CASSLATGGQPQHF. In DNA form, the CDR3 reads TGTGCCAGCAGCTTGGCGACAGGGGGGCAGCCCCAGCATTTT. This chain connects TRBV5-5 to TRBJ1-5; 9 nucleotides agree with TRBD1. Trimming cost V 0 bases and J 7 bases; bases outside gene matches: 2. The CDR3 length is 14 residues. Germline V lookup: CDR1 SGHKS, CDR2 YYEKEE (reference sequence).

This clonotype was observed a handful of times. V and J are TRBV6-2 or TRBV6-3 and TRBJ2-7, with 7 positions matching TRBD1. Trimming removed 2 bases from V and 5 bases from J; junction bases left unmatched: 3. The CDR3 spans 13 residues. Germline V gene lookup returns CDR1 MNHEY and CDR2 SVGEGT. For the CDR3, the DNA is TGTGCCAGCAGTTACAGGGGGCAAAACGAGCAGTACTTC. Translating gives CASSYRGQNEQYF.

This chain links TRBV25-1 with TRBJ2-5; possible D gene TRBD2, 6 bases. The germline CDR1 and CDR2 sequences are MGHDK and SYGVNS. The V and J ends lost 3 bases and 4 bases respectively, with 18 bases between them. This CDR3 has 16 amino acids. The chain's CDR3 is CASSDRMVAVLETQYF. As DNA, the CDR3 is TGTGCCAGCAGTGATCGGATGGTAGCGGTCTTAGAGACCCAGTACTTC.

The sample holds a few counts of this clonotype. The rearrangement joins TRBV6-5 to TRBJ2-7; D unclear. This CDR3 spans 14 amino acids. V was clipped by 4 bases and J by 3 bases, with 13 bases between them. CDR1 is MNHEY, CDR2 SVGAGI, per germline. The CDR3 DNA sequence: TGTGCCAGCAGTTTATCAATTGTCAACTACGAGCAGTACTTC. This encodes CASSLSIVNYEQYF.

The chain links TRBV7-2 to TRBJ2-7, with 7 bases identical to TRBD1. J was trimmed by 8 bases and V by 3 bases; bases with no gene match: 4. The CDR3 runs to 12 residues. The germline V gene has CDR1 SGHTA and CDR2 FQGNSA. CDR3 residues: CASSFDRVQQYF. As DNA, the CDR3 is TGTGCCAGCAGCTTCGACAGGGTTCAGCAGTACTTC. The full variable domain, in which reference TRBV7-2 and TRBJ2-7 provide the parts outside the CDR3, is GAGVSQSPSNKVTEKGKDVELRCDPISGHTALYWYRQSLGQGLEFLIYFQGNSAPDKSGLPSDRFSAERTGGSVSTLTIQRTQQEDSAVYLCASSFDRVQQYFGPGTRLTVT.

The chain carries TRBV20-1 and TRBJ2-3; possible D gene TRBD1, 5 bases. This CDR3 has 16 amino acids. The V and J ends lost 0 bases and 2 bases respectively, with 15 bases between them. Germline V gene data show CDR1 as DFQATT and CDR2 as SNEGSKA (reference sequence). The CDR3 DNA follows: TGCAGTGCTAGAGATAGGGGTTTCGGCTACACAGATACGCAGTATTTT. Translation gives CSARDRGFGYTDTQYF.

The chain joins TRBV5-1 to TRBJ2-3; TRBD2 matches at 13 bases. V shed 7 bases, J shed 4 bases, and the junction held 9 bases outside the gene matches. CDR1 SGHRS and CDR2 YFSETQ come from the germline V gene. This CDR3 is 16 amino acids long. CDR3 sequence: CASRQGLAGRADTQYF. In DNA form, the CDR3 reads TGCGCCAGCCGACAGGGACTAGCGGGGAGGGCAGATACGCAGTATTTT. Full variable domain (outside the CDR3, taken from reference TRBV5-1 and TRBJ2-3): KAGVTQTPRYLIKTRGQQVTLSCSPISGHRSVSWYQQTPGQGLQFLFEYFSETQRNKGNFPGRFSGRQFSNSRSEMNVSTLELGDSALYLCASRQGLAGRADTQYFGPGTRLTVL.

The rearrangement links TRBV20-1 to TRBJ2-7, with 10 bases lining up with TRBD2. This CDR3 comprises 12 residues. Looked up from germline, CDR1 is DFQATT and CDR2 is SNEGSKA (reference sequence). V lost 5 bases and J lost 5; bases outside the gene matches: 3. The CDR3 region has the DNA TGCAGTGCTTGGACTAGCGGTCACGAGCAGTACTTC. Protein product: CSAWTSGHEQYF.

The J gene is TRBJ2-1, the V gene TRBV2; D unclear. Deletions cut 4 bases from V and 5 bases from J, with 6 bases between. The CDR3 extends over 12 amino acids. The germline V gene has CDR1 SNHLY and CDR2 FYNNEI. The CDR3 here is CASSGWDNEQFF. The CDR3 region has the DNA TGTGCCAGCAGTGGCTGGGACAATGAGCAGTTCTTC. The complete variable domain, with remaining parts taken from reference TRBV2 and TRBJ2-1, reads EPEVTQTPSHQVTQMGQEVILRCVPISNHLYFYWYRQILGQKVEFLVSFYNNEISEKSEIFDDQFSVERPDGSNFTLKIRSTKLEDSAMYFCASSGWDNEQFFGPGTRLTVL.

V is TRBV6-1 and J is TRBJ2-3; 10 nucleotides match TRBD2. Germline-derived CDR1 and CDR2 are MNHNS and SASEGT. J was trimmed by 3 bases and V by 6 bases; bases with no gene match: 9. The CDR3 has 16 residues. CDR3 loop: CASREPSGSRTDTQYF. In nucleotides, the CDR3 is TGTGCCAGCAGGGAACCTAGCGGGAGCCGGACAGATACGCAGTATTTT.